Below are 31 T cell receptor beta chains sequenced from a single sample in a study of CD8+ T cells in alopecia areata. RNA, once extracted, was reverse transcribed into cDNA for use as the sequencing template. Repertoires were generated with immunoSEQ multiplex PCR, while TCRdb's copy carries only in-frame clones and drops some. The table has 200,000 to 250,000 clones, around two thirds seen once. This sample comprised CD4+ T cells sorted from blood, obtained at week 0. Receptors were obtained from a human donor with alopecia areata.

The CDR3 DNA is TGCGCCAGCAGCATCTACCTTAGGGAGACCCAGTACTTC. Translation gives CASSIYLRETQYF. This rearrangement joins TRBV5-1 to TRBJ2-5; the D is unclear. The germline V gene has CDR1 SGHRS and CDR2 YFSETQ. CDR3 size: 13 residues. V lost 4 bases and J 5 bases, leaving 12 bases between the germline ends.

The chain recombines TRBV5-1 with TRBJ2-1; no clear D. Germline values: CDR1 SGHRS, CDR2 YFSETQ. The V gene lost 0 bases and the J gene lost 9 bases, with 4 bases spanning the gap. The CDR3 length is 11 residues. The CDR3 bases are TGCGCCAGCAGCTTGGAGGGTGAGCAGTTCTTC. This encodes CASSLEGEQFF.

V is TRBV19 and J is TRBJ1-1, with D hard to call. Germline V lookup: CDR1 LNHDA, CDR2 SQIVND (reference sequence). This CDR3 spans 8 amino acids. Trimming shortened V by 11 bases and J by 6 bases, and 4 bases separated the two germline ends. CDR3 sequence: CASPEAFF. The CDR3 nucleotides are TGTGCCTCCCCTGAAGCTTTCTTT.

The chain carries TRBV29-1 and TRBJ2-1; TRBD1 aligns across 8 bases. Germline lookup yields CDR1 SQVTM and CDR2 ANQGSEA. The CDR3 is 15 residues long. The V segment lost 5 bases and the J segment 7 bases; nucleotides outside the gene matches: 13. CDR3 DNA: TGCAGCGTTCGATTGACAGGGGTTAATTCTAATGAGCAGTTCTTC. Amino acids: CSVRLTGVNSNEQFF.

J is TRBJ2-1 and V is TRBV7-6, with 13 positions matching TRBD2. V lost 6 bases to trimming and J lost 7 bases; unmatched junction nucleotides: 6. The V gene's germline CDR1 is SGHVS and CDR2 FNYEAQ. The CDR3 contains 15 residues. This CDR3 is CASRLGLAGPNEQFF. The CDR3 nucleotides are TGTGCCAGCAGATTGGGACTAGCGGGGCCTAATGAGCAGTTCTTC.

The V gene is TRBV10-3, the J gene TRBJ2-3, with 9 nucleotides matching TRBD1. Germline V CDR1 and CDR2: ENHRY, SYGVKD. This CDR3 comprises 15 residues. Trimming at V came to 6 bases and at J to 2 bases, leaving 6 bases not matched to a gene. In nucleotides, the CDR3 is TGTGCCATCAGGGACAGGGGTTTTTTCACAGATACGCAGTATTTT. Residues: CAIRDRGFFTDTQYF.

This clone has a handful of counts. The chain is built from TRBV6-1 and TRBJ2-5; TRBD1 might be the D (6 bases). The CDR3 spans 13 residues. The germline V gene has CDR1 MNHNS and CDR2 SASEGT. V was cut by 7 bases and J by 4 bases, with 13 bases left in between. The CDR3 DNA sequence: TGTGCCAGCAAGGGGGTGTATGGAGAGACCCAGTACTTC. Protein product: CASKGVYGETQYF.

The rearrangement joins TRBV25-1 to TRBJ1-1; no clear D. This CDR3 contains 14 residues. The V end lost 2 bases, the J end lost 3 bases, and 10 bases lay between the germline ends. Germline CDR1 and CDR2: MGHDK and SYGVNS. Written as DNA, the CDR3 is TGTGCCAGCAGTGAAGAAGGGCATCACACTGAAGCTTTCTTT. Amino acids: CASSEEGHHTEAFF.

This clone has more than one count but fewer than ten. The rearrangement uses TRBV4-3 and TRBJ2-1; D not certain. The V and J ends lost 0 bases and 5 bases respectively, with 14 bases between them. CDR1 and CDR2 (germline): LGHNA, YSLEER. The CDR3 is 16 amino acids. The CDR3 here is CASSQDRSGFNNEQFF. In nucleotides, the CDR3 is TGCGCCAGCAGCCAAGATCGCAGTGGGTTTAACAATGAGCAGTTCTTC.

V gene TRBV5-4 combines with J gene TRBJ2-7; 12 bases match TRBD2. The ends lost 4 bases at V and 4 bases at J; junction bases unmatched: 3. CDR3 length: 14 amino acids. Germline V gene sequence: CDR1 SGHNT, CDR2 YYREEE (reference sequence). CDR3 in DNA: TGTGCCAGCAGCCGGACTAGCGGGGAATACGAGCAGTACTTC. This sequence encodes CASSRTSGEYEQYF.

This clone was observed a single time. The rearrangement uses TRBV27 and TRBJ2-2; tentatively, D is TRBD1 (6 bases). CDR3 length: 15 amino acids. From germline, CDR1 is MNHEY and CDR2 SMNVEV (reference sequence). The V end was cut by 7 bases, the J end by 4 bases, with 16 bases between. CDR3 in amino acids: CASTLFGQPTGELFF. The DNA of the CDR3 is TGTGCCAGCACCCTCTTCGGACAGCCCACCGGGGAGCTGTTTTTT.

This clone has only a few counts. The rearrangement uses TRBV6-6 and TRBJ1-2; tentative D call: TRBD1 (5 bases). Germline assignment: CDR1 MNHNY and CDR2 SVGAGI (reference sequence). The CDR3 has 14 amino acids. V was pared by 6 bases and J by 4 bases, with 15 bases between. The CDR3, as DNA: TGTGCCAGCAGGGCTAGACAGAAAATCTATGGCTACACCTTC. This sequence encodes CASRARQKIYGYTF.

This clone was observed a few times. The genes are TRBV10-3 and TRBJ1-5; D not resolved. CDR1 is ENHRY, CDR2 SYGVKD, per germline. Trimming removed 2 bases at V and 7 bases at J, with 12 bases between. There are 14 residues in the CDR3. The CDR3 spells CAISEARGDQPQHF. The CDR3 bases are TGTGCCATCAGTGAGGCCCGGGGAGACCAGCCCCAGCATTTT.

The V and J genes are TRBV27 and TRBJ1-6, with a weak D call TRBD1 (5 bases). Trimming left V 3 bases short and J 8 bases short, with 11 bases between. CDR1 and CDR2 from the germline V gene are MNHEY and SMNVEV (reference sequence). The CDR3 is made up of 14 amino acids. CDR3 protein: CASSFQGLDSPLHF. CDR3 DNA: TGTGCCAGCAGTTTTCAGGGACTGGATTCACCCCTCCACTTT.

This clone was observed a single time. V is TRBV5-1 and J is TRBJ2-6, with D perhaps matching TRBD1 (5 bases). Per the germline V gene, CDR1 is SGHRS and CDR2 is YFSETQ. CDR3 length equals 14 residues. Trimming stripped 6 bases from V and 2 bases from J, with 9 bases between. Here the CDR3 reads CASTTGTGANVLTF. The CDR3 DNA reads TGCGCCAGCACAACAGGTACTGGGGCCAACGTCCTGACTTTC.

This chain joins TRBV29-1 and TRBJ1-2; a possible D gene is TRBD1 (5 bases). V lost 7 bases to trimming and J lost 7 bases, with 22 bases between them. CDR3 length equals 14 residues. The germline gives CDR1 SQVTM, CDR2 ANQGSEA. For the CDR3, the DNA is TGCAGCGCCACCGGGGACCGCCGGGGTGTTGGCTACACCTTC. Protein sequence: CSATGDRRGVGYTF.

J is TRBJ1-5 and V is TRBV30; D is ambiguous. Germline-derived CDR1 and CDR2 are GTSNPN and SVGIG (reference sequence). Trimming left V 2 bases short and J 5 bases short, with 19 bases between. CDR3 length equals 16 residues. This CDR3 is CAWSSVTQRLYQPQHF. The CDR3 DNA follows: TGTGCCTGGAGTTCGGTAACACAGAGGCTCTATCAGCCCCAGCATTTT.

V and J are TRBV30 and TRBJ1-1; 7 bases fit TRBD1. The V gene's germline CDR1 is GTSNPN and CDR2 SVGIG (reference sequence). V dropped 1 base and J dropped 0; count of bases not matched to a gene: 17. The CDR3 has 19 residues. This CDR3 reads CAWSDLGQDLFVLNTEAFF. The CDR3 nucleotides read TGTGCCTGGAGTGACCTCGGACAGGACCTCTTCGTCTTGAACACTGAAGCTTTCTTT. Complete variable domain (other parts from reference TRBV30 and TRBJ1-1): SQTIHQWPATLVQPVGSPLSLECTVEGTSNPNLYWYRQAAGRGLQLLFYSVGIGQISSEVPQNLSASRPQDRQFILSSKKLLLSDSGFYLCAWSDLGQDLFVLNTEAFFGQGTRLTVV.

The rearrangement links TRBV7-3 to TRBJ2-7, with D possibly matching TRBD2 (5 bases). This CDR3 comprises 14 residues. Looked up from germline, CDR1 is SGHTA and CDR2 is FQGTGA. Trimming removed 5 bases from V and 0 bases from J, with 11 bases in between. CDR3 nucleotide sequence: TGTGCCAGCAGCCCTCGCCGGGGCTCCTACGAGCAGTACTTC. Residues: CASSPRRGSYEQYF.

The chain has TRBV30 and TRBJ2-1, with TRBD2 matching over 7 bases. CDR1 is GTSNPN, CDR2 SVGIG, per germline (reference sequence). V was clipped by 8 bases and J by 3 bases; unmatched bases: 7. The CDR3 length is 13 residues. The CDR3 sequence: CAQWGGNYNEQFF. CDR3 bases: TGTGCCCAATGGGGGGGTAACTACAATGAGCAGTTCTTC.

This clone turned up a few times. The chain has TRBV7-3 and TRBJ2-1, with D possibly TRBD2 on 5 matching bases. The CDR3 length is 15 residues. The ends were cut back, 4 bases at V and 8 bases at J, with 18 bases in the middle. Germline CDR1 SGHTA, CDR2 FQGTGA. The CDR3 protein is CASSSYAGLNYEQFF. The CDR3 coding sequence is TGTGCCAGCAGCTCTTATGCGGGCCTAAATTATGAGCAGTTCTTC.

This clone was counted a single time. J is TRBJ1-2 and V is TRBV29-1, with 9 bases lining up with TRBD1. Looked up from germline, CDR1 is SQVTM and CDR2 is ANQGSEA. CDR3 length: 14 amino acids. The trim removed 2 bases at V and 2 bases at J, leaving 3 bases unmatched. CDR3 protein: CSVETGGTNYGYTF. CDR3 DNA sequence: TGCAGCGTTGAAACAGGGGGCACAAACTATGGCTACACCTTC.

This clone was found once. The V and J genes are TRBV7-8 and TRBJ1-2; D unresolved. The CDR3 runs 12 residues. Per germline, CDR1 SGHVS and CDR2 FQNEAQ. V was pared by 3 bases and J by 4 bases, with 6 bases between. The CDR3 spells CASSFYSYGYTF. The CDR3, as DNA: TGTGCCAGCAGCTTCTACAGCTATGGCTACACCTTC.

CDR3 amino acids: CASSEATSGQETQYF. The CDR3 DNA sequence: TGTGCCAGCAGTGAAGCGACTAGCGGCCAAGAGACCCAGTACTTC. The gene calls are TRBV25-1 and TRBJ2-5, with TRBD2 matching 9 bases. CDR3 size: 15 residues. The ends lost 2 bases at V and 1 base at J; junction bases unmatched: 2. Germline V gives CDR1 MGHDK, CDR2 SYGVNS. Full variable domain (outside the CDR3, taken from reference TRBV25-1 and TRBJ2-5): EADIYQTPRYLVIGTGKKITLECSQTMGHDKMYWYQQDPGMELHLIHYSYGVNSTEKGDLSSESTVSRIRTEHFPLTLESARPSHTSQYLCASSEATSGQETQYFGPGTRLLVL.

This rearrangement joins TRBV9 to TRBJ2-5; 8 bases fit TRBD1. The CDR3 sequence is 14 residues long. Looked up from germline, CDR1 is SGDLS and CDR2 is YYNGEE. V dropped 3 bases and J dropped 5; count of bases not matched to a gene: 6. This CDR3 reads CASSAMTGAETQYF. As DNA, the CDR3 is TGTGCCAGCAGCGCCATGACAGGGGCGGAGACCCAGTACTTC.

The genes are TRBV25-1 and TRBJ2-7, with D possibly being TRBD2 (5 bases). V lost 1 base and J lost 9, with 10 bases in between. This CDR3 has 12 residues. The germline V gene encodes CDR1 MGHDK and CDR2 SYGVNS. The CDR3 DNA is TGTGCCAGCAGTGAATTATGGAGCGGGCAGTACTTC. It yields the protein CASSELWSGQYF.

The chain recombines TRBV14 with TRBJ1-2, with 11 bases matching TRBD1. The CDR3 runs to 14 residues. Germline V lookup: CDR1 SGHDN, CDR2 FVKESK. J gave up 5 bases and V 4 bases, and 3 bases lay outside the gene matches. CDR3 region: CASSRGQGVYGYTF. As DNA, the CDR3 is TGTGCCAGCAGCCGGGGACAGGGGGTTTATGGCTACACCTTC.

The chain couples TRBV15 to TRBJ2-3; maybe TRBD1 (5 bases). Looked up from germline, CDR1 is LNHNV and CDR2 is YYDKDF (reference sequence). V dropped 1 base and J dropped 0 bases, with 14 bases sitting between them. This CDR3 spans 17 amino acids. CDR3 DNA sequence: TGTGCCACCAGCAGAGGCGAGAAGGGGATTAGCACAGATACGCAGTATTTT. This encodes CATSRGEKGISTDTQYF.

The V call is TRBV29-1, the J call TRBJ1-1; no clear D. The CDR3 sequence is 11 residues long. Germline CDR1 and CDR2: SQVTM and ANQGSEA. V lost 4 bases to trimming and J lost 5 bases, with 8 bases between them. CDR3 amino acids: CSVAWRTEAFF. CDR3 sequence (DNA): TGCAGCGTTGCATGGCGTACTGAAGCTTTCTTT.

The chain carries TRBV9 and TRBJ2-3, with D tentatively TRBD2 (6 bases). Trimming stripped 4 bases from V and 6 bases from J, with 24 bases between. CDR3 length equals 17 residues. In germline, CDR1 is SGDLS, CDR2 YYNGEE. The CDR3 protein is CASSSLRDSSLIDTQYF. CDR3 DNA: TGTGCCAGCAGCTCCCTCCGGGACTCCTCTTTGATTGATACGCAGTATTTT.

CDR3 nucleotide sequence: TGCGCCAGCAGCCAAAAGGCTCAGACCTATGGCTACACCTTC. It is translated as CASSQKAQTYGYTF. The chain recombines TRBV4-3 with TRBJ1-2, with unresolved D. Trimming stripped 2 bases from V and 4 bases from J, with 11 bases between. The CDR3 is 14 residues long. Germline V gene sequence: CDR1 LGHNA, CDR2 YSLEER.